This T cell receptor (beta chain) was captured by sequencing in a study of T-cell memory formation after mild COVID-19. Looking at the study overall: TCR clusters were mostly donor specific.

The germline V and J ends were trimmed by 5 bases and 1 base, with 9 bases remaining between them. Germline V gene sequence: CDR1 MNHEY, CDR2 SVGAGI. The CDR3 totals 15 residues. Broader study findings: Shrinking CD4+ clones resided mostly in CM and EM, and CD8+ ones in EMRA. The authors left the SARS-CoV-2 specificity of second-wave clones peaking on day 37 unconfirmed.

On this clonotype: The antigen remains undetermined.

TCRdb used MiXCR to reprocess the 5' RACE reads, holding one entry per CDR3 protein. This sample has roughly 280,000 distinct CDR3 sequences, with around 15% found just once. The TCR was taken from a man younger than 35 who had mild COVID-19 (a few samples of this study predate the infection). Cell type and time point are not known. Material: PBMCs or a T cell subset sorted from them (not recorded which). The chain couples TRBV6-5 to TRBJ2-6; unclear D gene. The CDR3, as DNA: TGTGCCAGCAGTCCCCCTTCTTCTGGGGCCAACGTCCTGACTTTC. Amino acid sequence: CASSPPSSGANVLTF.